These 29 T cell receptor beta chains originate from one sample sequenced in a study of human T cells and chemical hapten exposure (dated by TCRdb to the early 2020s). The library was produced with RACE. Sequencing instrument: NextSeq 500. Through fastp at Q25 and MiXCR, TCRdb rebuilt clones from the public reads, retaining in-frame beta chains. Entries that share a CDR3 protein sequence are merged under the most common genes and DNA. For this sample the table gives approximately 82,000 distinct CDR3 sequences, of which approximately 10% were detected only once. In total, the top ten clones hold 3.5% to 4.5% of the sample. The time point label here, explained by the study, means: patch test 1, 2 weeks after DPC sensitization. Read against the paper, the sample's treatment or condition label means: therapeutic diphenylcyclopropenone sensitization with weekly scalp DPC. The specimen comprised whole blood, sampled in connection with sensitization to the hapten diphenylcyclopropenone (DPC). The receptors here all came from a woman aged 60 to 75 with alopecia areata. Some clones in this sample may be carry-over from other donors' samples.

The chain joins TRBV4-1 to TRBJ2-1; D is unresolved. This CDR3 spans 12 amino acids. The germline V gene has CDR1 MGHRA and CDR2 YSYEKL. Trimming pared 0 bases from V and 10 bases from J, leaving 7 bases between. CDR3 amino acids: CASSQDYGEQFF. Written as DNA, the CDR3 is TGCGCCAGCAGCCAAGATTACGGGGAGCAGTTCTTC.

This clonotype was found many times. V gene TRBV7-8 combines with J gene TRBJ2-1; no clear D gene. The germline V and J ends were trimmed by 0 bases and 8 bases, with 14 bases remaining between them. The CDR3 has 15 amino acids. CDR1 is SGHVS and CDR2 is FQNEAQ in the germline V gene. The CDR3 region is CASSLAWVSGHEQFF. The CDR3 nucleotides are TGTGCCAGCAGCTTAGCGTGGGTTTCTGGGCATGAGCAGTTCTTC.

This chain uses TRBV18 with TRBJ2-1; D gene uncertain. The V end was cut by 2 bases, the J end by 4 bases, with 12 bases between. This CDR3 has 15 amino acids. Germline V gives CDR1 KGHSH, CDR2 LQKENI. The CDR3 sequence: CASSPERAFYNEQFF. CDR3 nucleotides: TGTGCCAGCTCACCAGAAAGGGCCTTTTACAATGAGCAGTTCTTC.

The sample holds a few counts of this clonotype. The V call is TRBV29-1, the J call TRBJ2-7, with D tentatively TRBD1 (5 bases). Trimming took 5 bases from V and 7 from J, leaving 21 bases between them. Looked up from germline, CDR1 is SQVTM and CDR2 is ANQGSEA. The CDR3 is made up of 14 amino acids. The CDR3 spells CSVSNGQGRSEQYF. Here the CDR3 DNA reads TGCAGCGTTTCCAACGGGCAGGGTAGATCGGAGCAGTACTTC.

This clonotype was recorded at least ten times. The chain carries TRBV7-2 and TRBJ1-6, with TRBD1 identical over 8 bases. CDR1 and CDR2 from the germline V gene are SGHTA and FQGNSA. The CDR3 is 15 residues long. V gave up 4 bases and J gave up 14 bases; unmatched junction bases: 13. The CDR3 nucleotides read TGTGCCAGCAGCTCCTCGACAGGGGTCGTGATATCCCTCCACTTT. Its translation: CASSSSTGVVISLHF.

This clonotype came up many times. The V and J genes are TRBV20-1 and TRBJ2-5; the D gene is possibly TRBD2 (5 bases). The length of the CDR3 is 12 residues. V lost 5 bases and J 1 base, leaving 8 bases between the germline ends. CDR1 is DFQATT, CDR2 SNEGSKA, per germline (reference sequence). The CDR3 nucleotides read TGCAGTGCTCCCCGGGGCCAAGAGACCCAGTACTTC. It is translated as CSAPRGQETQYF.

This clonotype was detected many times. The chain links TRBV12-3 or TRBV12-4 to TRBJ2-1, with D possibly matching TRBD2 (5 bases). V lost 1 base to trimming and J lost 3 bases, with 7 bases between them. CDR3 length: 14 residues. This CDR3 reads CASSLEGVYNEQFF. CDR3 nucleotides: TGTGCCAGCAGTTTAGAGGGAGTCTACAATGAGCAGTTCTTC.

About this clonotype: A junction boundary mismatches the germline segment, possibly from a read error. This chain uses TRBV3-1 with TRBJ1-1, with a possible D match to TRBD1 (5 bases). The length of the CDR3 is 13 residues. Germline values: CDR1 LGHDT, CDR2 YNNKEL (reference sequence). CDR3 coding DNA: TGTACCAGCAGCCAACAGGAGAACACTGAAGCTTTCTTT. Translation: CTSSQQENTEAFF.

This clonotype was seen a handful of times. The CDR3, as DNA: TGCAGTGCTATGGGACAGGGCAGCTCCTACGAGCAGTACTTC. Its protein is CSAMGQGSSYEQYF. The chain couples TRBV20-1 to TRBJ2-7; 9 positions agree with TRBD1. Germline V gene sequence: CDR1 DFQATT, CDR2 SNEGSKA (reference sequence). Trimming removed 4 bases from V and 0 bases from J; junction bases left unmatched: 4. CDR3 size: 14 residues.

This clonotype came up many times. CDR3: CASSPQDETQYF. CDR3 in DNA: TGTGCCAGCTCACCACAGGACGAGACCCAGTACTTC. This chain connects TRBV18 to TRBJ2-5; the D is unclear. The CDR3 totals 12 residues. V shed 1 base and J shed 5 bases, with 5 bases lying between them. Germline CDR1 KGHSH, CDR2 LQKENI.

This chain uses TRBV10-1 with TRBJ2-2; D may be TRBD1 (6 bases). The germline CDR1 and CDR2 sequences are WNHNN and SYGVQD (reference sequence). The CDR3 contains 14 residues. V was clipped by 10 bases and J by 5 bases, with 17 bases between them. CDR3 loop: CATTGQFGTGELFF. The CDR3 DNA reads as TGCGCCACCACTGGACAGTTCGGTACCGGGGAGCTGTTTTTT.

This clonotype has only a few counts. J is TRBJ1-2 and V is TRBV18, with a tentative D call TRBD1 (6 bases). The V end was cut by 3 bases, the J end by 0 bases, with 14 bases between. This CDR3 contains 16 residues. Germline V gene data show CDR1 as KGHSH and CDR2 as LQKENI. The DNA of the CDR3 is TGTGCCAGCTCACCGCAGGGGTGGGCAGCTAACTATGGCTACACCTTC. Translation gives CASSPQGWAANYGYTF. Combining the CDR3 with reference TRBV18 and TRBJ1-2 gives the whole variable domain NAGVMQNPRHLVRRRGQEARLRCSPMKGHSHVYWYRQLPEEGLKFMVYLQKENIIDESGMPKERFSAEFPKEGPSILRIQQVVRGDSAAYFCASSPQGWAANYGYTFGSGTRLTVV.

This clonotype was picked up many times. V is TRBV7-9 and J is TRBJ1-2, with D unclear. Germline assignment: CDR1 SEHNR and CDR2 FQNEAQ (reference sequence). The CDR3 runs to 13 residues. V was shortened by 1 base and J by 5 bases, with 8 bases between the two germline ends. The CDR3 sequence: CASSLDEEYGYTF. CDR3 nucleotides: TGTGCCAGCAGCTTAGATGAAGAGTATGGCTACACCTTC. The full variable domain, with the rest looked up from reference TRBV7-9 and TRBJ1-2, is DTGVSQNPRHKITKRGQNVTFRCDPISEHNRLYWYRQTLGQGPEFLTYFQNEAQLEKSRLLSDRFSAERPKGSFSTLEIQRTEQGDSAMYLCASSLDEEYGYTFGSGTRLTVV.

This clonotype was counted many times. The chain carries TRBV29-1 and TRBJ1-1; D gene uncertain. Germline V gives CDR1 SQVTM, CDR2 ANQGSEA. V was pared by 2 bases and J by 0 bases, with 7 bases between. The CDR3 has 13 residues. CDR3 sequence reads: CSVERAMNTEAFF. The CDR3 coding sequence is TGCAGCGTTGAACGGGCTATGAACACTGAAGCTTTCTTT.

This clonotype was recorded many times. The chain couples TRBV30 to TRBJ2-7, with no clear D. CDR3 length: 12 amino acids. The V end was cut by 4 bases, the J end by 0 bases, with 7 bases between. Germline V CDR1 and CDR2: GTSNPN, SVGIG (reference sequence). The CDR3 is CAWKLSSYEQYF. For the CDR3, the DNA is TGTGCCTGGAAACTATCCTCCTACGAGCAGTACTTC.

This clonotype was counted only a few times. This chain links TRBV6-5 with TRBJ2-3; no definite D call. Germline V gene sequence: CDR1 MNHEY, CDR2 SVGAGI. This CDR3 has 16 residues. The ends were cut back, 3 bases at V and 1 base at J, with 14 bases in the middle. The CDR3 reads CASSYKAPLRTDTQYF. The CDR3 nucleotides read TGTGCCAGCAGTTATAAGGCACCGCTTCGCACAGATACGCAGTATTTT.

This chain links TRBV7-6 with TRBJ1-1, with TRBD1 as a possible D gene (6 bases). Germline-derived CDR1 and CDR2 are SGHVS and FNYEAQ. V shed 4 bases and J shed 2 bases, with 17 bases lying between them. The CDR3 is 16 residues long. The CDR3 sequence: CASSSSLQGRNTEAFF. The CDR3 bases are TGTGCCAGCAGCTCCTCACTTCAGGGGAGAAACACTGAAGCTTTCTTT.

V and J are TRBV29-1 and TRBJ1-5; D is possibly TRBD1 (5 bases). The CDR3 sequence is 14 residues long. Deletions cut 5 bases from V and 1 base from J, with 12 bases between. The germline gives CDR1 SQVTM, CDR2 ANQGSEA. The CDR3 DNA follows: TGCAGCGTTACCCAAGAGGGGAGCAATCAGCCCCAGCATTTT. Amino acid sequence: CSVTQEGSNQPQHF.

This clonotype was observed a handful of times. This sequence joins TRBV4-1 and TRBJ1-1, with TRBD1 matching over 8 bases. Germline trimming cut 9 bases from V and 10 bases from J; bases unmatched to any gene: 7. The germline gives CDR1 MGHRA, CDR2 YSYEKL. The CDR3 is made up of 11 amino acids. CDR3 coding DNA: TGCGCCAGTAGACAGGGGCCTTCAGCTTTCTTT. This translates into CASRQGPSAFF.

The chain uses TRBV7-3 and TRBJ2-3, with a tentative D call TRBD1 (6 bases). There are 15 residues in the CDR3. From germline, CDR1 is SGHTA and CDR2 FQGTGA. V lost 0 bases to trimming and J lost 2 bases, with 9 bases between them. The CDR3 loop reads CASSLTGALTDTQYF. In DNA form, the CDR3 reads TGTGCCAGCAGCTTAACGGGGGCCCTCACAGATACGCAGTATTTT. Complete variable domain (other parts from reference TRBV7-3 and TRBJ2-3): GAGVSQTPSNKVTEKGKYVELRCDPISGHTALYWYRQSLGQGPEFLIYFQGTGAADDSGLPNDRFFAVRPEGSVSTLKIQRTERGDSAVYLCASSLTGALTDTQYFGPGTRLTVL.

The chain carries TRBV29-1 and TRBJ2-2; 10 bases map to TRBD1. CDR3 size: 14 residues. Germline-derived CDR1 and CDR2 are SQVTM and ANQGSEA. The V gene end was trimmed by 4 bases and the J gene end by 5 bases; junction bases not matched to a gene: 4. The CDR3 protein is CSVGGGQGTGELFF. CDR3 in DNA: TGCAGCGTTGGCGGGGGACAGGGGACCGGGGAGCTGTTTTTT.

This clonotype was seen ten or more times. The chain combines TRBV20-1 with TRBJ2-3, with a weak D call TRBD2 (5 bases). This CDR3 is built from 14 residues. From germline, CDR1 is DFQATT and CDR2 SNEGSKA (reference sequence). The V end was cut by 6 bases, the J end by 0 bases, with 13 bases between. The CDR3 loop reads CSAPRSGSTDTQYF. The CDR3 bases are TGCAGTGCCCCCCGGTCGGGGAGCACAGATACGCAGTATTTT.

This clonotype was detected a few times. The CDR3 bases are TGTGCCACCGGACAGGTGAACACTGAAGCTTTCTTT. This encodes CATGQVNTEAFF. The V gene is TRBV10-3, the J gene TRBJ1-1, with 7 nucleotides matching TRBD1. Germline V lookup: CDR1 ENHRY, CDR2 SYGVKD. J was trimmed by 0 bases and V by 10 bases; bases with no gene match: 2. There are 12 residues in the CDR3.

This clonotype was picked up many times. This chain links TRBV29-1 with TRBJ2-3, with unresolved D. The V end was cut by 3 bases, the J end by 0 bases, with 13 bases between. Germline CDR1 is SQVTM and CDR2 is ANQGSEA. This CDR3 comprises 15 residues. The CDR3 is CSVDGLTVSTDTQYF. CDR3 DNA sequence: TGCAGCGTTGATGGGCTAACCGTTAGCACAGATACGCAGTATTTT.

This clonotype occurred many times. CDR3 residues: CASSSPTDSASYEQYF. In DNA, the CDR3 is TGTGCCAGCAGCTCCCCAACTGACTCCGCCTCCTACGAGCAGTACTTC. The chain links TRBV7-9 to TRBJ2-7, with D unclear. Germline assignment: CDR1 SEHNR and CDR2 FQNEAQ (reference sequence). The CDR3 contains 16 residues. The V end was cut by 4 bases, the J end by 0 bases, with 16 bases between.

This chain links TRBV5-4 with TRBJ2-5; the D is unclear. The germline V and J ends were trimmed by 4 bases and 4 bases, with 11 bases remaining between them. There are 13 residues in the CDR3. Per the germline V gene, CDR1 is SGHNT and CDR2 is YYREEE (reference sequence). CDR3 nucleotides: TGTGCCAGCAGCACAGCCCTCTCAGAGACCCAGTACTTC. Translation: CASSTALSETQYF.

Many counts were recorded for this clonotype. The chain recombines TRBV29-1 with TRBJ1-5; D is unclear. The CDR3 length is 12 residues. Germline assignment: CDR1 SQVTM and CDR2 ANQGSEA. V gave up 6 bases and J gave up 5 bases, with 11 bases separating them. The CDR3 is CSVQSRDQPQHF. CDR3 nucleotide sequence: TGCAGCGTGCAAAGCCGGGATCAGCCCCAGCATTTT.

This clonotype was recorded at least ten times. The genes are TRBV29-1 and TRBJ2-7; D might be TRBD1 (5 bases). The V end was cut by 6 bases, the J end by 2 bases, with 8 bases between. The germline CDR1 and CDR2 sequences are SQVTM and ANQGSEA. The CDR3 extends over 11 amino acids. CDR3 amino acids: CSVRRAYEQYF. CDR3 nucleotide sequence: TGCAGCGTCCGCAGGGCCTACGAGCAGTACTTC.

The chain employs TRBV20-1 and TRBJ2-3; D not resolved. CDR1 and CDR2 from the germline V gene are DFQATT and SNEGSKA (reference sequence). The V end was cut by 1 base, the J end by 4 bases, with 9 bases between. This CDR3 is built from 13 residues. The CDR3 DNA follows: TGCAGTGCTAGAGGGAAATCCCCAGATACGCAGTATTTT. Translated: CSARGKSPDTQYF.